Below, 10 T cell receptor beta chains from the same sample are listed, as sequenced in a study of post-analysis software for immune sequencing data. Tagging with unique molecular identifiers was a feature of the TCR beta cDNA libraries. TCRdb re-called the PCR reads with MiXCR, one entry per CDR3 protein. The sample lists around 150,000 distinct CDR3 sequences; 30% to 45% were seen once. The sample here was blood, taken after autologous hematopoietic stem cell transplantation. These receptors originate from a girl under 18 with multiple sclerosis.

There are a few counts of this clonotype. The genes are TRBV9 and TRBJ2-5, with no clear D. V lost 0 bases and J 4 bases, leaving 13 bases between the germline ends. This CDR3 contains 15 residues. Germline CDR1 reads SGDLS; CDR2 reads YYNGEE. The CDR3 DNA reads as TGTGCCAGCAGCGTAGATGGCCCCATGGGAGAGACCCAGTACTTC. Translated: CASSVDGPMGETQYF.

Only a few counts were recorded for this clonotype. The genes are TRBV9 and TRBJ1-6; 7 bases map to TRBD1. The germline V gene has CDR1 SGDLS and CDR2 YYNGEE. The CDR3 runs to 15 residues. J lost 10 bases, V lost 4 bases, and 11 bases had no gene match. CDR3 bases: TGTGCCAGCAGCCCGTGGGACAGTACCGCGTCACCCCTCCACTTT. It translates to CASSPWDSTASPLHF. Full variable domain (remainder filled in from reference TRBV9 and TRBJ1-6): DSGVTQTPKHLITATGQRVTLRCSPRSGDLSVYWYQQSLDQGLQFLIQYYNGEERAKGNILERFSAQQFPDLHSELNLSSLELGDSALYFCASSPWDSTASPLHFGNGTRLTVT.

The chain is built from TRBV24-1 and TRBJ2-1; TRBD2 agrees at 10 bases. This CDR3 has 18 amino acids. V lost 3 bases, J lost 0 bases, and 7 bases stayed unmatched. Germline V CDR1 and CDR2: KGHDR, SFDVKD. For the CDR3, the DNA is TGTGCCACCAGTGATCCTAGCGGGAGTCCCAGCTCCTACAATGAGCAGTTCTTC. Encoded protein: CATSDPSGSPSSYNEQFF.

The J gene is TRBJ2-4, the V gene TRBV20-1; D possibly uses TRBD1 or TRBD2 (5 bases each). Germline CDR1 reads DFQATT; CDR2 reads SNEGSKA (reference sequence). This CDR3 is built from 10 residues. V dropped 5 bases and J dropped 15 bases, with 14 bases sitting between them. The CDR3 nucleotides are TGCAGTGCTTCCCTGGGACGGGCGTACTTC. It yields the protein CSASLGRAYF.

This clonotype was found a few times. V gene TRBV7-8 combines with J gene TRBJ2-5; 7 bases map to TRBD2. Germline values: CDR1 SGHVS, CDR2 FQNEAQ. The CDR3 has 14 amino acids. After removal of 5 bases from V and 1 base from J, the junction contained 4 bases not matched to a gene. CDR3 amino acids: CASSPRGFQETQYF. Written as DNA, the CDR3 is TGTGCCAGCAGCCCGCGGGGGTTCCAAGAGACCCAGTACTTC.

This clonotype came up a few times. V gene TRBV29-1 combines with J gene TRBJ2-5, with D tentatively TRBD2 (6 bases). The J call may be incorrect, as the DNA end agrees better with TRBJ2-7. Germline CDR1 is SQVTM and CDR2 is ANQGSEA. The CDR3 loop spans 13 amino acids. The CDR3 here is CSVEIAASYEQYF. CDR3 DNA sequence: TGCAGCGTGGAAATAGCGGCCTCCTACGAGCAGTACTTC.

This clonotype turned up a few times. This chain's CDR3 is CASSQDRHAFF. As DNA, the CDR3 is TGTGCCAGCAGCCAGGACAGGCACGCTTTCTTT. V gene TRBV7-9 combines with J gene TRBJ1-1; 7 nucleotides agree with TRBD1. Trimming took 5 bases from V and 11 from J; bases not matched to a gene: 5. This CDR3 region has 11 residues. Germline CDR1 is SEHNR and CDR2 is FQNEAQ (reference sequence).

This clonotype was seen many times. The gene calls are TRBV29-1 and TRBJ2-7; 10 positions agree with TRBD1. V dropped 4 bases and J dropped 0; count of bases not matched to a gene: 3. This CDR3 has 14 residues. Germline values: CDR1 SQVTM, CDR2 ANQGSEA. The CDR3 protein is CSVAGQGSSYEQYF. CDR3 coding DNA: TGCAGCGTTGCGGGACAGGGGAGCTCCTACGAGCAGTACTTC.

The chain combines TRBV6-5 with TRBJ2-3, with 10 nucleotides matching TRBD1. CDR1 and CDR2 from the germline V gene are MNHEY and SVGAGI. V lost 3 bases and J lost 1; bases outside the gene matches: 1. The CDR3 spans 15 residues. The CDR3 loop is CASSYGTGGTDTQYF. The CDR3 DNA sequence: TGTGCCAGCAGTTATGGGACAGGGGGCACAGATACGCAGTATTTT.

The rearrangement joins TRBV5-6 to TRBJ1-1; D gene uncertain. The CDR3 is made up of 13 amino acids. Trimming shortened V by 4 bases and J by 4 bases, and 11 bases separated the two germline ends. CDR1 and CDR2 (germline): SGHDT, YYEEEE. CDR3 region: CASSLGRRTEAFF. The CDR3 DNA follows: TGTGCCAGCAGCCTTGGACGGCGCACTGAAGCTTTCTTT.